The T cell receptor (beta chain) under discussion was sequenced for a study of CD8+ T cells in alopecia areata. A remark on this clone: As yet, its antigen is unknown.

Peripheral blood, together with lesional scalp punch biopsies, was collected from alopecia areata patients. Cell sorting on a FACSAria was used to separate CD4+ and CD8+ T cells from the PBMCs. General study findings and limits: Lesional tissue from the scalp (especially in alopecia totalis/universalis) showed higher clonality than normal scalp.

Reverse transcription of extracted RNA yielded cDNA, which provided the sequencing template. TCRdb's copy holds only in-frame clones and misses some; the assay was immunoSEQ multiplex PCR. In the table there are approximately 99,000 clones, 55% to 60% of which are singletons. The sample consisted of NKG2D-low CD8+ T cells sorted from blood. This receptor was taken from a human donor with alopecia areata.

CDR3 nucleotides: TGTGCCAGTAGTATAGGGTGGACTGAAGCTTTCTTT. Translated, it gives CASSIGWTEAFF. The chain combines TRBV19 with TRBJ1-1; unclear D gene. Trimming took off 1 base at V and 5 bases at J, with 5 bases between the two ends. CDR3 length: 12 amino acids. The V gene's germline CDR1 is LNHDA and CDR2 SQIVND (reference sequence).